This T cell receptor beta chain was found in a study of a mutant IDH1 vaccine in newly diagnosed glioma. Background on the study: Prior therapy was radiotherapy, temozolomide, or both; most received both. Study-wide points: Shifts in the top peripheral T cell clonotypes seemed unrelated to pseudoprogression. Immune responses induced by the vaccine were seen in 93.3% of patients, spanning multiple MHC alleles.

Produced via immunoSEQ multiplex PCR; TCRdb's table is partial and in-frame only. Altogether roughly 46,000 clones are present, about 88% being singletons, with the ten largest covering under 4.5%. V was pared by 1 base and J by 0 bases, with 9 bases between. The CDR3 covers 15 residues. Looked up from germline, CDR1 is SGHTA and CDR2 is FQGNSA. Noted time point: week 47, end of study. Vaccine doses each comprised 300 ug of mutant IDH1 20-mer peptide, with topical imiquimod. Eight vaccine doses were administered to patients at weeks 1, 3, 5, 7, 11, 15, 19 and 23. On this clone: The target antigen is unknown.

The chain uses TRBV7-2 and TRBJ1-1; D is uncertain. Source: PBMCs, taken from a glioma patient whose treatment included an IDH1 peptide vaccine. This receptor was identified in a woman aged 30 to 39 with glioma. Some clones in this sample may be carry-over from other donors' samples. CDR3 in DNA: TGTGCCAGCAGCTTAGTCGCAGGCATGAACACTGAAGCTTTCTTT. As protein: CASSLVAGMNTEAFF.